Listed here are 28 T cell receptor beta chains from one sample, sequenced in a study of blood T cell repertoires in COVID-19. The protocol was immunoSEQ multiplex PCR, while the TCRdb copy is restricted to in-frame clones and leaves out a portion. Of roughly 28,000 clones in the sample, around 90% were seen once. Sequencing input: peripheral blood. These receptors originate from a human donor in a cohort sampled during active COVID-19.

J is TRBJ2-7 and V is TRBV2; TRBD1 matches 8 bases. V dropped 5 bases and J dropped 5; count of bases not matched to a gene: 2. Germline V lookup: CDR1 SNHLY, CDR2 FYNNEI. CDR3 length: 12 amino acids. The CDR3 is CASSPTGDEQYF. Here the CDR3 DNA reads TGTGCCAGCAGTCCGACAGGGGACGAGCAGTACTTC. Supplemented by reference TRBV2 and TRBJ2-7, the full variable domain reads EPEVTQTPSHQVTQMGQEVILRCVPISNHLYFYWYRQILGQKVEFLVSFYNNEISEKSEIFDDQFSVERPDGSNFTLKIRSTKLEDSAMYFCASSPTGDEQYFGPGTRLTVT.

This clone was observed once. The chain couples TRBV11-2 to TRBJ2-1; 8 nucleotides match TRBD2. Germline V gives CDR1 SGHAT, CDR2 FQNNGV. V lost 1 base and J lost 2; bases outside the gene matches: 4. The CDR3 is made up of 16 amino acids. CDR3 in DNA: TGTGCCAGCAGCTTAGTCCCGGGACTAGCCTACAATGAGCAGTTCTTC. Its protein is CASSLVPGLAYNEQFF.

The V and J genes are TRBV7-9 and TRBJ1-4, with 8 bases aligning to TRBD1. CDR1 and CDR2 (germline): SEHNR, FQNEAQ (reference sequence). This CDR3 region has 14 residues. J lost 8 bases, V lost 5 bases, and 7 bases had no gene match. The CDR3 here is CASSIGTGGEKLFF. The CDR3 DNA follows: TGTGCCAGCAGCATCGGGACAGGCGGGGAAAAACTGTTTTTT.

The chain recombines TRBV10-1 with TRBJ2-2; weak D call: TRBD1 (5 bases). The ends were cut back, 9 bases at V and 1 base at J, with 9 bases in the middle. This CDR3 has 13 residues. The germline V gene has CDR1 WNHNN and CDR2 SYGVQD (reference sequence). The CDR3 nucleotides read TGCGCCAGAGGTACAGGGAACACCGGGGAGCTGTTTTTT. Translation gives CARGTGNTGELFF.

The chain links TRBV28 to TRBJ1-5; D unclear. The germline V gene has CDR1 MDHEN and CDR2 SYDVKM. V was clipped by 4 bases and J by 0 bases, with 10 bases between them. The CDR3 has 15 amino acids. CDR3 protein: CASSYRGYSNQPQHF. DNA of the CDR3: TGTGCCAGCAGTTACAGAGGGTATAGCAATCAGCCCCAGCATTTT.

The V call is TRBV10-1, the J call TRBJ2-3, with 10 bases aligning to TRBD2. The V gene's germline CDR1 is WNHNN and CDR2 SYGVQD (reference sequence). The CDR3 runs to 19 residues. V shed 1 base and J 0 bases; nucleotides not matched to a gene: 10. CDR3 in amino acids: CASSEFRASGGTSTDTQYF. The CDR3 bases are TGCGCCAGCAGTGAGTTCCGGGCTAGCGGGGGTACTAGCACAGATACGCAGTATTTT.

The chain couples TRBV6-5 to TRBJ1-2, with 7 positions matching TRBD1. Germline loops: CDR1 MNHEY, CDR2 SVGAGI. The CDR3 has 16 residues. The trim removed 4 bases at V and 6 bases at J, leaving 14 bases unmatched. The CDR3 region is CASSSTGTVLNNGYTF. The CDR3 DNA follows: TGTGCCAGCAGTTCGACCGGGACAGTGCTAAACAATGGCTACACCTTC.

The gene calls are TRBV28 and TRBJ1-4, with D perhaps matching TRBD1 (5 bases). The germline V gene has CDR1 MDHEN and CDR2 SYDVKM. The CDR3 loop spans 15 amino acids. Trimming pared 5 bases from V and 8 bases from J, leaving 18 bases between. The CDR3 is CASSPSVGPVEKLFF. The CDR3 nucleotides are TGTGCCAGCAGTCCCTCAGTGGGGCCGGTAGAAAAACTGTTTTTT.

This clone has just a few counts. V and J are TRBV7-2 and TRBJ1-4; no definite D call. Germline CDR1 and CDR2: SGHTA and FQGNSA. CDR3 length: 15 residues. Trimming cost V 5 bases and J 3 bases, with 13 bases left between them. This CDR3 is CASSPRVAANEKLFF. CDR3 sequence (DNA): TGTGCCAGCAGCCCACGGGTGGCGGCTAATGAAAAACTGTTTTTT.

In this sample, this clone turned up a few times. The chain recombines TRBV19 with TRBJ1-6; the D gene is possibly TRBD1 (5 bases). V gave up 5 bases and J gave up 9 bases, with 8 bases separating them. CDR3 length equals 12 residues. Germline lookup yields CDR1 LNHDA and CDR2 SQIVND (reference sequence). The CDR3 spells CASSRQGSPLHF. CDR3 DNA sequence: TGTGCCAGTAGTCGGCAGGGTTCACCCCTCCACTTT.

This clone was seen just once. The V call is TRBV19, the J call TRBJ2-1, with 7 bases that match TRBD1. In germline, CDR1 is LNHDA, CDR2 SQIVND (reference sequence). This CDR3 has 13 amino acids. With V trimmed by 3 bases and J by 10 bases, 6 bases remained unmatched. DNA of the CDR3: TGTGCCAGTAGTATGGACCAGGGGGAGGAGCAGTTCTTC. It yields the protein CASSMDQGEEQFF.

The chain recombines TRBV27 with TRBJ2-7; 7 nucleotides line up with TRBD1. CDR3 length equals 15 residues. Germline lookup yields CDR1 MNHEY and CDR2 SMNVEV (reference sequence). With 5 bases clipped from V and 1 base from J, the junction kept 8 bases outside the gene matches. This CDR3 reads CASSPRTGPSYEQYF. The CDR3 DNA follows: TGTGCCAGCAGTCCAAGGACAGGTCCTTCCTACGAGCAGTACTTC.

This chain joins TRBV9 and TRBJ2-5; D ambiguous. The CDR3 covers 15 residues. With 1 base removed from V and 2 bases from J, the gap between germline ends came to 12 bases. Germline loops: CDR1 SGDLS, CDR2 YYNGEE. For the CDR3, the DNA is TGTGCCAGCAGCGTACAGGATGCCAGACAAGAGACCCAGTACTTC. Its protein product is CASSVQDARQETQYF.

This clone was recorded a few times. The genes are TRBV2 and TRBJ1-5; possibly TRBD1 for D (5 bases). CDR3 length: 12 amino acids. Trimming left V 6 bases short and J 6 bases short, with 9 bases between. Germline-derived CDR1 and CDR2 are SNHLY and FYNNEI. Here the CDR3 DNA reads TGTGCCAGCAGCCCCGACAGTCAGCCCCAGCATTTT. Protein sequence: CASSPDSQPQHF.

V usage is TRBV6-2 or TRBV6-3 and J usage is TRBJ2-3; D gene uncertain. Germline V gene lookup returns CDR1 MNHEY and CDR2 SVGEGT. This CDR3 is 13 amino acids long. Trimming cost V 7 bases and J 2 bases, with 10 bases left between them. The CDR3 DNA follows: TGTGCCAGCACCCCGGCGGTCACAGATACGCAGTATTTT. Protein product: CASTPAVTDTQYF.

This chain uses TRBV27 with TRBJ1-1; tentative D call: TRBD1 (6 bases). The CDR3 spans 15 residues. Trimming took 4 bases from V and 1 from J, leaving 13 bases between them. The V gene's germline CDR1 is MNHEY and CDR2 SMNVEV (reference sequence). The CDR3 bases are TGTGCCAGCAGTTCATCAGGGGCTACGAACACTGAAGCTTTCTTT. Amino acid sequence: CASSSSGATNTEAFF.

This clone was seen once. CDR3 protein: CASSLSLPGMGGQETQYF. The DNA for the CDR3 is TGTGCCAGCAGCTTATCTCTCCCGGGAATGGGGGGACAAGAGACCCAGTACTTC. The gene calls are TRBV7-8 and TRBJ2-5, with a tentative D call TRBD2 (6 bases). Germline loops: CDR1 SGHVS, CDR2 FQNEAQ. This CDR3 region has 18 residues. V was clipped by 2 bases and J by 2 bases, with 21 bases between them.

This chain joins TRBV2 and TRBJ2-3; 9 bases fit TRBD1. Germline-derived CDR1 and CDR2 are SNHLY and FYNNEI. This CDR3 has 14 residues. V trimming: 4 bases; J trimming: 4 bases; junction bases outside the gene matches: 3. As DNA, the CDR3 is TGTGCCAGCAGTGCCAGGGACAGGGCAGATACGCAGTATTTT. It translates to CASSARDRADTQYF.

The count of this clone is one. J is TRBJ2-5 and V is TRBV7-9; D may be TRBD2 (5 bases). The V gene lost 5 bases and the J gene lost 9 bases, with 10 bases spanning the gap. CDR3 length: 11 amino acids. CDR1 is SEHNR and CDR2 is FQNEAQ in the germline V gene (reference sequence). The CDR3 coding sequence is TGTGCCAGCAGCCCGGAGGTGGCCCAGTACTTC. This sequence encodes CASSPEVAQYF.

This chain uses TRBV2 with TRBJ2-1, with D perhaps TRBD1 (6 bases). Looked up from germline, CDR1 is SNHLY and CDR2 is FYNNEI. Trimming shortened V by 3 bases and J by 6 bases, and 9 bases separated the two germline ends. This CDR3 contains 13 residues. The CDR3 protein is CASSEGDINEQFF. CDR3 bases: TGTGCCAGCAGTGAGGGGGACATCAATGAGCAGTTCTTC. The entire variable domain, with the rest obtained from reference TRBV2 and TRBJ2-1, is as follows: EPEVTQTPSHQVTQMGQEVILRCVPISNHLYFYWYRQILGQKVEFLVSFYNNEISEKSEIFDDQFSVERPDGSNFTLKIRSTKLEDSAMYFCASSEGDINEQFFGPGTRLTVL.

The J gene is TRBJ1-2, the V gene TRBV6-5; TRBD1 matches at 7 bases. J gave up 6 bases and V 2 bases, and 3 bases lay outside the gene matches. Germline V gene data show CDR1 as MNHEY and CDR2 as SVGAGI. This CDR3 contains 13 residues. The CDR3 DNA reads TGTGCCAGCAGTTACAGGGGGCTTAATGGCTACACCTTC. Its translation: CASSYRGLNGYTF.

This sequence joins TRBV6-5 and TRBJ2-7, with TRBD2 matching over 7 bases. CDR1 is MNHEY and CDR2 is SVGAGI in the germline V gene. The junction had 4 bases not matched to a gene; V was cut back by 4 bases and J by 1 base. The CDR3 is 14 residues long. As DNA, the CDR3 is TGTGCCAGCAGTTTGACTAGCCCATCCTACGAGCAGTACTTC. Amino acid sequence: CASSLTSPSYEQYF.

Here the CDR3 DNA reads TGTGCCTGGAATAGGGGGTTTGAAGCTTTCTTT. Translated: CAWNRGFEAFF. This chain links TRBV30 with TRBJ1-1, with a possible D match to TRBD1 (6 bases). This CDR3 comprises 11 residues. Germline values: CDR1 GTSNPN, CDR2 SVGIG (reference sequence). V lost 4 bases, J lost 7 bases, and 10 bases lay in between.

The V call is TRBV19, the J call TRBJ2-3; D unclear. V was trimmed by 2 bases and J by 3 bases, leaving 9 bases between them. Germline CDR1 is LNHDA and CDR2 is SQIVND (reference sequence). This CDR3 region has 14 residues. The CDR3 DNA reads as TGTGCCAGTAGTATATTGGCAGGAACAGATACGCAGTATTTT. Protein: CASSILAGTDTQYF.

The rearrangement links TRBV18 to TRBJ1-1; D possibly corresponds to TRBD1 (5 bases). Looked up from germline, CDR1 is KGHSH and CDR2 is LQKENI. This CDR3 has 14 residues. V shed 1 base and J shed 6 bases, with 12 bases lying between them. The CDR3, as DNA: TGTGCCAGCTCACCACAGACCAGGGAGGCTGAAGCTTTCTTT. It yields the protein CASSPQTREAEAFF.

The gene calls are TRBV5-1 and TRBJ2-3; TRBD2 agrees at 9 bases. The CDR3 length is 15 residues. Germline CDR1 SGHRS, CDR2 YFSETQ. The V segment lost 4 bases and the J segment 1 base; nucleotides outside the gene matches: 4. This CDR3 reads CASSVRLAGTDTQYF. The CDR3 region has the DNA TGCGCCAGCAGCGTGCGACTAGCGGGCACAGATACGCAGTATTTT.

The chain joins TRBV29-1 to TRBJ1-1; D perhaps matches TRBD1 (5 bases). CDR1 and CDR2 from the germline V gene are SQVTM and ANQGSEA. V lost 5 bases to trimming and J lost 6 bases, with 10 bases between them. This CDR3 contains 11 residues. The CDR3 sequence is CSVWTGAEAFF. The CDR3 nucleotides read TGCAGCGTTTGGACGGGGGCTGAAGCTTTCTTT.

The V gene is TRBV2, the J gene TRBJ1-6, with D unresolved. The V end was cut by 6 bases, the J end by 8 bases, with 8 bases between. The germline gives CDR1 SNHLY, CDR2 FYNNEI. CDR3 length: 12 amino acids. DNA for the CDR3: TGTGCCAGCAGCCCGGCGGATTCACCCCTCCACTTT. Protein sequence: CASSPADSPLHF.